The 27 T cell receptor beta chains below all came from one sample that was sequenced in a study of HIV-infected patients and healthy controls. Whole blood was used without fractionation, so all unsorted peripheral T cells were included. cDNA was made from about 500 ng RNA using alpha and beta constant primers. Using multiplexing indices, alpha and beta chain libraries were generated apart by chain-specific third strand synthesis. Each CDR3 protein gets one entry after TCRdb re-called the 5' RACE reads with MiXCR. The repertoire has about 9,300 distinct CDR3 sequences, approximately 5.3% of them found once; the top ten carry around 7.7%. Sequenced sample: blood. The receptor set was obtained from an adult in good health.

By sample fraction, this clonotype is medium-sized. J is TRBJ2-7 and V is TRBV4-3, with TRBD2 identical over 8 bases. The germline gives CDR1 LGHNA, CDR2 YSLEER. V lost 3 bases and J lost 6; bases outside the gene matches: 1. The CDR3 has 12 residues. This CDR3 reads CASSHGGGEQYF. The DNA for the CDR3 is TGCGCCAGCAGCCACGGGGGGGGCGAGCAGTACTTC.

At least ten counts were recorded for this clonotype. The CDR3 sequence: CASSILAGDSYEQYF. CDR3 nucleotide sequence: TGTGCCAGTAGTATCCTGGCGGGGGACTCCTACGAGCAGTACTTC. This chain connects TRBV19 to TRBJ2-7; 7 bases fit TRBD2. Unmatched junction bases numbered 5, after V lost 3 bases and J lost 0 bases. The germline CDR1 and CDR2 sequences are LNHDA and SQIVND (reference sequence). This CDR3 region has 15 residues.

Many counts were recorded for this clonotype. V usage is TRBV7-2 and J usage is TRBJ1-4; D is unresolved. Germline CDR1 SGHTA, CDR2 FQGNSA. This CDR3 is built from 13 residues. Deletions cut 5 bases from V and 0 bases from J, with 4 bases between. Written as DNA, the CDR3 is TGTGCCAGCAGCCCATCAACTAATGAAAAACTGTTTTTT. It is translated as CASSPSTNEKLFF.

By share of the sample, this clonotype is medium-sized. CDR3 sequence (DNA): TGCAGCGTTGAGAAGGGGGAAGGCTACACCTTC. Translating gives CSVEKGEGYTF. This chain joins TRBV29-1 and TRBJ1-2, with a possible D match to TRBD1 (6 bases). The germline CDR1 and CDR2 sequences are SQVTM and ANQGSEA. The ends were cut back, 3 bases at V and 8 bases at J, with 10 bases in the middle. This CDR3 region has 11 residues. Full variable domain (missing parts from reference TRBV29-1 and TRBJ1-2): SAVISQKPSRDICQRGTSLTIQCQVDSQVTMMFWYRQQPGQSLTLIATANQGSEATYESGFVIDKFPISRPNLTFSTLTVSNMSPEDSSIYLCSVEKGEGYTFGSGTRLTVV.

The chain recombines TRBV30 with TRBJ1-5; 9 nucleotides align to TRBD1. With V trimmed by 3 bases and J by 0 bases, 6 bases remained unmatched. CDR3 size: 16 residues. Germline values: CDR1 GTSNPN, CDR2 SVGIG (reference sequence). The CDR3 protein is CAWRVDRGDSNQPQHF. The CDR3 nucleotides are TGTGCCTGGAGAGTCGACAGGGGGGATAGCAATCAGCCCCAGCATTTT.

Concerning this clonotype: A clone one base away is much larger, so this may be a read error. This chain uses TRBV29-1 with TRBJ2-3; D might be TRBD1 (5 bases). CDR3 length: 11 residues. Germline V gives CDR1 SQVTM, CDR2 ANQGSEA. For the CDR3, the DNA is TGCATCCTCTCGGTAGGGGTGGAGCAGTATTTT. Its translation: CILSVGVEQYF.

This clonotype is medium-sized within its sample. The chain recombines TRBV11-2 with TRBJ2-3; 7 nucleotides line up with TRBD2. Germline V gene data show CDR1 as SGHAT and CDR2 as FQNNGV. The CDR3 is made up of 15 amino acids. V lost 1 base to trimming and J lost 5 bases; unmatched junction nucleotides: 6. CDR3 in amino acids: CASSLGLAHGDTQYF. The CDR3 DNA reads as TGTGCCAGCAGCTTAGGACTAGCCCACGGAGATACGCAGTATTTT.

This clonotype was counted at least ten times. V and J are TRBV11-2 and TRBJ1-4, with D hard to call. Per the germline V gene, CDR1 is SGHAT and CDR2 is FQNNGV. Trimming stripped 5 bases from V and 0 bases from J, with 7 bases between. The CDR3 covers 14 residues. CDR3 DNA: TGTGCCAGCAGCCCCCCGTCAACTAATGAAAAACTGTTTTTT. Translated, it gives CASSPPSTNEKLFF. Drawing the rest from reference TRBV11-2 and TRBJ1-4, the complete variable domain is EAGVAQSPRYKIIEKRQSVAFWCNPISGHATLYWYQQILGQGPKLLIQFQNNGVVDDSQLPKDRFSAERLKGVDSTLKIQPAKLEDSAVYLCASSPPSTNEKLFFGSGTQLSVL.

This clonotype counts as medium-sized. J is TRBJ2-1 and V is TRBV5-6; TRBD1 might be the D (5 bases). In germline, CDR1 is SGHDT, CDR2 YYEEEE. The CDR3 spans 12 residues. The V end lost 6 bases, the J end lost 14 bases, and 18 bases lay between the germline ends. In DNA, the CDR3 is TGTGCCAGCAATCCTAGGGGCTCAGGAGAGTTCTTC. Its translation is CASNPRGSGEFF.

This clonotype was recorded at least ten times. The chain employs TRBV28 and TRBJ1-6; 7 nucleotides align to TRBD1. The CDR3 consists of 16 residues. Trimming took 4 bases from V and 6 from J; bases not matched to a gene: 9. From germline, CDR1 is MDHEN and CDR2 SYDVKM. In DNA, the CDR3 is TGTGCCAGCAGTTCCCCTCGGGACAGTCTTAATTCACCCCTCCACTTT. Translated: CASSSPRDSLNSPLHF.

This clonotype has at least ten counts. The chain uses TRBV15 and TRBJ2-2; no clear D gene. Trimming removed 0 bases at V and 6 bases at J, with 11 bases between. Germline loops: CDR1 LNHNV, CDR2 YYDKDF (reference sequence). CDR3 length: 15 amino acids. Here the CDR3 DNA reads TGTGCCACCAGCAGAGAGATATTCATTGCCGGGGAGCTGTTTTTT. Protein product: CATSREIFIAGELFF.

This clonotype is medium-sized within its sample. The chain couples TRBV7-2 to TRBJ2-3; TRBD1 agrees at 7 bases. The CDR3 is 16 amino acids. V dropped 6 bases and J dropped 3; count of bases not matched to a gene: 12. Germline lookup yields CDR1 SGHTA and CDR2 FQGNSA. The CDR3 DNA follows: TGTGCCAGCAGGAGGGACAGCAGAATTGAAACAGATACGCAGTATTTT. The encoded protein is CASRRDSRIETDTQYF.

This clonotype was counted between two and nine times. The genes are TRBV7-9 and TRBJ1-4; weak D call: TRBD1 (6 bases). Germline V gene data show CDR1 as SEHNR and CDR2 as FQNEAQ (reference sequence). The CDR3 loop spans 15 amino acids. Between the trimmed V and J ends, which lost 2 bases and 7 bases, there was a span of 14 bases. CDR3 amino acids: CASSLPQQGSEKLFF. The CDR3 DNA reads as TGTGCCAGCAGCTTACCCCAACAGGGTAGTGAAAAACTGTTTTTT.

This clonotype came up many times. CDR3 in amino acids: CATSGGTSSGQFF. In nucleotides, the CDR3 is TGTGCCACCAGTGGCGGGACTTCCTCCGGGCAGTTCTTC. The rearrangement links TRBV24-1 to TRBJ2-1; maybe TRBD2 (6 bases). Germline loops: CDR1 KGHDR, CDR2 SFDVKD. The germline V and J ends were trimmed by 5 bases and 12 bases, with 16 bases remaining between them. CDR3 length equals 13 residues.

This clonotype was recorded at least ten times. This chain links TRBV11-2 with TRBJ2-5; the D is unclear. This CDR3 spans 16 amino acids. V shed 2 bases and J shed 4 bases, with 17 bases lying between them. Germline CDR1 and CDR2: SGHAT and FQNNGV. The CDR3 loop reads CASSLHGISQGETQYF. The CDR3 coding sequence is TGTGCCAGCAGCTTACACGGAATCTCCCAAGGAGAGACCCAGTACTTC. Looking up the rest from reference TRBV11-2 and TRBJ2-5 gives the full variable domain: EAGVAQSPRYKIIEKRQSVAFWCNPISGHATLYWYQQILGQGPKLLIQFQNNGVVDDSQLPKDRFSAERLKGVDSTLKIQPAKLEDSAVYLCASSLHGISQGETQYFGPGTRLLVL.

Many counts were recorded for this clonotype. This chain connects TRBV7-8 to TRBJ2-3, with D uncertain. The ends were cut back, 5 bases at V and 5 bases at J, with 8 bases in the middle. This CDR3 is built from 12 residues. Germline-derived CDR1 and CDR2 are SGHVS and FQNEAQ. The CDR3 protein is CASSPHRDTQYF. The CDR3 region has the DNA TGTGCCAGCAGCCCTCATCGAGATACGCAGTATTTT.

By sample fraction, this clonotype is medium-sized (0.01 to 0.1%). The chain has TRBV20-1 and TRBJ1-2; 8 bases line up with TRBD1. The germline gives CDR1 DFQATT, CDR2 SNEGSKA (reference sequence). The CDR3 has 12 residues. J was trimmed by 7 bases and V by 6 bases; bases with no gene match: 7. The CDR3 region is CSAPRQGTGYTF. The CDR3 nucleotides read TGCAGTGCCCCGAGACAGGGGACTGGCTACACCTTC.

This clonotype was seen a handful of times. The chain couples TRBV6-2 or TRBV6-3 to TRBJ2-3; TRBD2 matches 10 bases. In germline, CDR1 is MNHEY, CDR2 SVGEGT. Losses at the gene ends were 0 bases for V and 2 bases for J; bases not matched to a gene: 8. This CDR3 has 18 residues. The DNA for the CDR3 is TGTGCCAGCAGTTACTCGAGTAGTCTAGCGGGAGCCACAGATACGCAGTATTTT. Translated: CASSYSSSLAGATDTQYF.

This clonotype ranks as medium-sized (0.01 to 0.1%). The J gene is TRBJ2-4, the V gene TRBV12-3 or TRBV12-4; D remains ambiguous. Deletions cut 1 base from V and 8 bases from J, with 9 bases between. This CDR3 is built from 13 residues. The CDR3 DNA is TGTGCCAGCAGTTTAGGCGCTTCGGACATTCAGTACTTC. Its translation is CASSLGASDIQYF.

By frequency in the sample, this clonotype is medium-sized. This chain joins TRBV20-1 and TRBJ1-5; the D is unclear. With 6 bases removed from V and 2 bases from J, the gap between germline ends came to 26 bases. CDR3 length: 18 amino acids. The V gene's germline CDR1 is DFQATT and CDR2 SNEGSKA (reference sequence). The CDR3 spells CSALSGNINYSGNQPQHF. CDR3 in DNA: TGCAGTGCCCTTAGCGGAAACATCAACTATAGCGGCAATCAGCCCCAGCATTTT.

This clonotype was counted many times. This chain links TRBV6-2 or TRBV6-3 with TRBJ2-3, with TRBD1 matching over 8 bases. V lost 2 bases and J lost 6; bases outside the gene matches: 13. Germline V gene sequence: CDR1 MNHEY, CDR2 SVGEGT. This CDR3 spans 17 amino acids. DNA of the CDR3: TGTGCCAGCAGTTACGGGACAGGTGGCTCTATATCGGATACGCAGTATTTT. It encodes CASSYGTGGSISDTQYF.

The V and J genes are TRBV18 and TRBJ2-1; D is perhaps TRBD2 (7 bases). CDR1 KGHSH and CDR2 LQKENI come from the germline V gene. The CDR3 covers 15 residues. The V gene lost 4 bases and the J gene lost 8 bases, with 18 bases spanning the gap. CDR3 residues: CASSRGGDREYEQFF. The CDR3, as DNA: TGTGCCAGCTCACGCGGGGGCGACCGTGAGTATGAGCAGTTCTTC.

In its sample, this clonotype ranks as medium-sized. The chain recombines TRBV19 with TRBJ2-2; D gene ambiguous. Germline values: CDR1 LNHDA, CDR2 SQIVND (reference sequence). This CDR3 has 14 amino acids. The V end lost 3 bases, the J end lost 7 bases, and 12 bases lay between the germline ends. This CDR3 is CASSIGTIVGELFF. The CDR3 bases are TGTGCCAGTAGTATCGGAACGATCGTCGGGGAGCTGTTTTTT.

This clonotype rates as medium-sized. This sequence joins TRBV6-2 or TRBV6-3 and TRBJ2-5, with D uncertain. Per germline, CDR1 MNHEY and CDR2 SVGEGT. CDR3 size: 13 residues. Trimming cost V 0 bases and J 5 bases, with 7 bases left between them. CDR3 region: CASSYSNGETQYF. Here the CDR3 DNA reads TGTGCCAGCAGTTACTCGAACGGGGAGACCCAGTACTTC.

This clonotype has a count of ten or more. The rearrangement uses TRBV7-2 and TRBJ2-5, with a weak D call TRBD2 (5 bases). The CDR3 is made up of 13 amino acids. Germline V gives CDR1 SGHTA, CDR2 FQGNSA. Trimming pared 5 bases from V and 5 bases from J, leaving 12 bases between. DNA for the CDR3: TGTGCCAGCAGCCGTGGACTTACCGAGACCCAGTACTTC. It specifies CASSRGLTETQYF.

Sample share makes this clonotype medium-sized. The chain combines TRBV7-2 with TRBJ2-5; D not resolved. Trimming shortened V by 4 bases and J by 1 base, and 10 bases separated the two germline ends. Germline-derived CDR1 and CDR2 are SGHTA and FQGNSA. This CDR3 spans 14 amino acids. CDR3 sequence (DNA): TGTGCCAGCAGCTCCAACGGCCTCCAAGAGACCCAGTACTTC. Protein product: CASSSNGLQETQYF.

This clonotype was detected many times. The chain employs TRBV6-5 and TRBJ1-5, with TRBD1 as a possible D gene (5 bases). Trimming removed 5 bases from V and 7 bases from J, with 12 bases in between. The germline gives CDR1 MNHEY, CDR2 SVGAGI. CDR3 size: 13 residues. CDR3 amino acids: CASSRGLPQPQHF. The CDR3 bases are TGTGCCAGCAGTCGGGGGTTGCCACAGCCCCAGCATTTT.